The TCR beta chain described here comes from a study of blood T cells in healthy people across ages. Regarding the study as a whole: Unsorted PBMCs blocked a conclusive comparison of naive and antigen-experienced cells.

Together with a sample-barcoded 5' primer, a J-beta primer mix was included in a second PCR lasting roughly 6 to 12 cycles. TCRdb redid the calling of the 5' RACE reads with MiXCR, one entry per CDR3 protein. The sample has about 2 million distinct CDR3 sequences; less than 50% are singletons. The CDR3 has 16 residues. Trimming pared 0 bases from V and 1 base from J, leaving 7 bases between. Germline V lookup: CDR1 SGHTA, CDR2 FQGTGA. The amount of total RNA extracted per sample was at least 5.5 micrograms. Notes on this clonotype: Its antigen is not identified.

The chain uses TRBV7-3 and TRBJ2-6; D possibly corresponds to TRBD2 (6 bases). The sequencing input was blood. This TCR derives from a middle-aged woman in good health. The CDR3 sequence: CASSLTRGSGANVLTF. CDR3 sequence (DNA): TGTGCCAGCAGCTTAACACGGGGGTCTGGGGCCAACGTCCTGACTTTC. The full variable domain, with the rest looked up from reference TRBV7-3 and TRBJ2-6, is GAGVSQTPSNKVTEKGKYVELRCDPISGHTALYWYRQSLGQGPEFLIYFQGTGAADDSGLPNDRFFAVRPEGSVSTLKIQRTERGDSAVYLCASSLTRGSGANVLTFGAGSRLTVL.